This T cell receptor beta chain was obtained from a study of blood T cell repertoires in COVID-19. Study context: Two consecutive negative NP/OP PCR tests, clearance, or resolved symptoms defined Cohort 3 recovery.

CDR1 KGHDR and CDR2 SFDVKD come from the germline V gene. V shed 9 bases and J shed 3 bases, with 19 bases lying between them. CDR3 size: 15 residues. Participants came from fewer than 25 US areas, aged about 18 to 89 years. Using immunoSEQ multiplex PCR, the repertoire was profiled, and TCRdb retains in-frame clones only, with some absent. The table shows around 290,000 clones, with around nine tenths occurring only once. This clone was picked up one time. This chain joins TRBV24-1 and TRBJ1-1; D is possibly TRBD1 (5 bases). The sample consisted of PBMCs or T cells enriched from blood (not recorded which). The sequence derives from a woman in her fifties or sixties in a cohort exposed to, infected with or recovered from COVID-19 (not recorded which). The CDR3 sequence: CATGGYSRRDTEAFF. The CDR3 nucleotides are TGTGCCACCGGGGGGTACTCTCGGCGGGACACTGAAGCTTTCTTT.